One sample yielded the 8 T cell receptor beta chains listed below, sequenced in a study of a mutant IDH1 vaccine in newly diagnosed glioma. Noted time point: week 35, safety follow-up. The content of each vaccine dose was 300 ug of mutant IDH1 20-mer peptide, and topical imiquimod accompanied it. Profiling relied on immunoSEQ multiplex PCR, and the TCRdb table lists in-frame clones only, not all of them. The data contain about 56,000 clones, about 90% of them singletons. These TCRs are of unknown antigen specificity. The input for sequencing was PBMCs, taken from a glioma patient whose treatment included an IDH1 peptide vaccine. Source of these receptors: a man aged 35 to 55 with glioma.

This clone was recorded once. Other DNA sequences in the same sample also yield this CDR3. This rearrangement joins TRBV19 to TRBJ1-1, with no clear D. CDR1 is LNHDA and CDR2 is SQIVND in the germline V gene (reference sequence). CDR3 length equals 14 residues. V shed 3 bases and J shed 1 base, with 9 bases lying between them. The CDR3 is CASSIGSPNTEAFF. As DNA, the CDR3 is TGTGCCAGTAGTATTGGCAGTCCGAACACTGAAGCTTTCTTT.

This clone ranks as medium-sized. The V gene is TRBV2, the J gene TRBJ2-2, with a possible D match to TRBD2 (6 bases). Germline values: CDR1 SNHLY, CDR2 FYNNEI. V was pared by 6 bases and J by 3 bases, with 14 bases between. The CDR3 runs to 15 residues. The CDR3 protein is CASRDPGLHTGELFF. In DNA, the CDR3 is TGTGCCAGCAGGGACCCGGGACTGCACACCGGGGAGCTGTTTTTT.

The rearrangement links TRBV5-4 to TRBJ2-2; D not certain. Trimming shortened V by 2 bases and J by 1 base, and 6 bases separated the two germline ends. The CDR3 is 14 residues long. Germline V CDR1 and CDR2: SGHNT, YYREEE (reference sequence). CDR3 coding DNA: TGTGCCAGCAGCTTTGGACGGAACACCGGGGAGCTGTTTTTT. Amino acids: CASSFGRNTGELFF.

V and J are TRBV19 and TRBJ1-5, with D unresolved. V was trimmed by 6 bases and J by 2 bases, leaving 14 bases between them. The V gene's germline CDR1 is LNHDA and CDR2 SQIVND (reference sequence). This CDR3 region has 15 residues. CDR3 DNA sequence: TGTGCCAGTAGCACCCCGGGCAGCCGCAATCAGCCCCAGCATTTT. As protein: CASSTPGSRNQPQHF.

This sequence joins TRBV6-5 and TRBJ2-7; no definite D call. The CDR3 loop spans 11 amino acids. Trimming shortened V by 6 bases and J by 7 bases, and 10 bases separated the two germline ends. Germline CDR1 is MNHEY and CDR2 is SVGAGI. CDR3 coding DNA: TGTGCCAGCAGCTCGACACGGGAGCAGTACTTC. This encodes CASSSTREQYF.

This chain uses TRBV7-2 with TRBJ2-3; a weak D match, TRBD1 (5 bases). Trimming cost V 4 bases and J 4 bases, with 12 bases left between them. Germline loops: CDR1 SGHTA, CDR2 FQGNSA. This CDR3 has 14 residues. As DNA, the CDR3 is TGTGCCAGCAGCTCAGTCCAGGGTTCAGATACGCAGTATTTT. This translates into CASSSVQGSDTQYF.

The count of this clone is one. The V and J genes are TRBV29-1 and TRBJ2-1, with 8 bases fitting TRBD2. After removal of 5 bases from V and 3 bases from J, the junction contained 3 bases not matched to a gene. The length of the CDR3 is 13 residues. Germline CDR1 SQVTM, CDR2 ANQGSEA. CDR3 DNA sequence: TGCAGCGTTAAAACTAGCGGCTACAATGAGCAGTTCTTC. Its protein product is CSVKTSGYNEQFF.

The V gene is TRBV13, the J gene TRBJ2-1; D is undetermined. Germline V gene sequence: CDR1 PRHDT, CDR2 FYEKMQ (reference sequence). Between the trimmed V and J ends, which lost 0 bases and 6 bases, there was a span of 3 bases. The CDR3 is 12 amino acids. The CDR3 DNA is TGTGCCAGCAGCTTAGGAGGCAATGAGCAGTTCTTC. It yields the protein CASSLGGNEQFF.